Given below is one T cell receptor beta chain in context. The source of the sample is a study of blood T cell repertoires in COVID-19. The wider study: Both acute and convalescent COVID-19 samples were obtained from the United States, Italy and Spain. The cDNA or gDNA used as material had been derived from T cells, B-cell-depleted T cells, or PBMCs.

In the authors' workflow: Reference gene primer amplification gave nucleated cell count estimates. Some clones are missing from TCRdb's copy, which holds only in-frame ones; the method was immunoSEQ multiplex PCR. Clonal size and the V and J genes are those of that table, whereas D and trimming came from the DNA. The sample holds tens of thousands of clones; more than 75% are singletons and the top ten take over 7%. Looked up from germline, CDR1 is SGHVS and CDR2 is FQNEAQ. The V and J ends lost 3 bases and 8 bases, in that order; junction bases with no gene match: 9. The CDR3 loop spans 15 amino acids.

The genes are TRBV7-8 and TRBJ2-5, with 10 bases aligning to TRBD2. The source is a human donor in a cohort sampled during active COVID-19. Sequences were obtained from peripheral blood. This CDR3 reads CASSFLAGDRRTQYF. In DNA form, the CDR3 reads TGTGCCAGCAGCTTCCTAGCGGGGGACAGGCGTACCCAGTACTTC.